This passage covers 5 T cell receptor beta chains from one sample sequenced in a study of blood T cells in healthy people across ages. A second PCR of about 7 to 12 cycles used a sample-barcoded 5' primer and a J-beta primer mix. One entry per CDR3 protein results from TCRdb running MiXCR on the 5' RACE reads. The profile shows hundreds of thousands of distinct CDR3 sequences, 45% to 60% of them singletons. The sequenced sample was blood. These receptors were obtained from a woman at least 80 years old in good health.

The CDR3 loop reads CASSLGLGSYNEQYF. CDR3 coding DNA: TGTGCCAGCAGTTTGGGGCTCGGGTCCTACAATGAGCAGTACTTC. The gene calls are TRBV12-3 or TRBV12-4 and TRBJ2-7; D perhaps matches TRBD1 (5 bases). Between the trimmed V and J ends, which lost 3 bases and 7 bases, there was a span of 19 bases. This CDR3 contains 15 residues.

With regard to this clonotype: An end of the junction differs from the germline gene, which may be a read error. The J gene is TRBJ2-1, the V gene TRBV20-1, with D unresolved. Germline V lookup: CDR1 DFQATT, CDR2 SNEGSKA (reference sequence). The CDR3 covers 15 residues. Here the CDR3 DNA reads TGCAGTGCTACAGACCACCGAAGCTCCTACAATGGGCAGTTCTTC. Its protein is CSATDHRSSYNGQFF.

V gene TRBV6-1 combines with J gene TRBJ1-5; TRBD1 agrees at 7 bases. Germline V gene lookup returns CDR1 MNHNS and CDR2 SASEGT. The length of the CDR3 is 15 residues. V lost 3 bases, J lost 4 bases, and 6 bases stayed unmatched. The CDR3 sequence is CASSETGQINQPQHF. The CDR3 DNA reads as TGTGCCAGCAGTGAGACGGGACAGATAAATCAGCCCCAGCATTTT.

The chain recombines TRBV9 with TRBJ2-1, with 10 bases fitting TRBD2. There are 15 residues in the CDR3. V gave up 7 bases and J gave up 1 base; unmatched junction bases: 5. From germline, CDR1 is SGDLS and CDR2 YYNGEE. The CDR3 DNA reads as TGTGCCAGCGCGAGAGCGGGAGGGTCCTACAATGAGCAGTTCTTC. It codes for CASARAGGSYNEQFF.

The V and J genes are TRBV20-1 and TRBJ2-5, with D perhaps TRBD1 or TRBD2 (6 bases each). The CDR3 sequence is 17 residues long. The germline V gene encodes CDR1 DFQATT and CDR2 SNEGSKA (reference sequence). The V gene lost 4 bases and the J gene lost 4 bases, with 25 bases spanning the gap. The CDR3 here is CSAISDFSRGLGETQYF. The CDR3, as DNA: TGCAGTGCTATATCGGATTTCAGTCGGGGGCTCGGAGAGACCCAGTACTTC.